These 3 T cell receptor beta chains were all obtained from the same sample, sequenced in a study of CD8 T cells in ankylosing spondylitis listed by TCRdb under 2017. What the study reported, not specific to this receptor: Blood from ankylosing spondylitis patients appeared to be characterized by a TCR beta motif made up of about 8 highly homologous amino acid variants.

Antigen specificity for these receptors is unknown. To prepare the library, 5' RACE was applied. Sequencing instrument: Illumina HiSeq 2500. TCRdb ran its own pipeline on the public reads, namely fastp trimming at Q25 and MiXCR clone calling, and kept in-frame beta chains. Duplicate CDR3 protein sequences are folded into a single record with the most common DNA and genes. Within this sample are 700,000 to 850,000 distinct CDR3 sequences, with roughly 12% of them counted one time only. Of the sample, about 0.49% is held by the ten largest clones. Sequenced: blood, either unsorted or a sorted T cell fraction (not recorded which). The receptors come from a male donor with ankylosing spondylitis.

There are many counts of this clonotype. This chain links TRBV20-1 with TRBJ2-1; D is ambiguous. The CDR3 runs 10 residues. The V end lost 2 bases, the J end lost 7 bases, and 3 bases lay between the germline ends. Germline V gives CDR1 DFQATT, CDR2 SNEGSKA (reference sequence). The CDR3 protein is CSARSNEQFF. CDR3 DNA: TGCAGTGCTAGAAGTAATGAGCAGTTCTTC.

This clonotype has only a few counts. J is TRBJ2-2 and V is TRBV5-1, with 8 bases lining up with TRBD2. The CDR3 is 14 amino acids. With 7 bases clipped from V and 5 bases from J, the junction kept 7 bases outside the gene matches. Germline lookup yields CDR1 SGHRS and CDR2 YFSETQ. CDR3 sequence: CASDLGGGTGELFF. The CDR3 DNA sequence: TGCGCCAGCGACCTTGGCGGGGGGACCGGGGAGCTGTTTTTT.

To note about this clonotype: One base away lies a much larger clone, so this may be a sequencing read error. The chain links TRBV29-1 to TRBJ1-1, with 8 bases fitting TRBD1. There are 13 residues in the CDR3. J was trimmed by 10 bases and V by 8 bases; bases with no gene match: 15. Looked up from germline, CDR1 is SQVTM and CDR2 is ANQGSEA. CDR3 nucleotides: TGCAGCATGCTACCGGGACAGGCTGCTGGAGCTTTCTTT. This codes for CSMLPGQAAGAFF.